These T cell receptor beta chains were read from a single sample in a study of cytomegalovirus exposure and HLA in healthy donors. Profiled with immunoSEQ multiplex PCR; TCRdb holds only in-frame clones, not every one. The sample consists of around 67,000 clones, about 61% of them appearing once. Source material: PBMCs. All receptors come from a woman aged 50 to 65 in good health and CMV-seronegative. Each CDR3 is given with its conserved first and last residue. The order of the fields is V gene, J gene, CDR3 length, D gene, clone size, CDR3 DNA, CDR3 protein. The D gene is left open where the match is weak. Expanded clones get a size class; other rows say once, few or many, or leave the size out.

V gene: TRBV28; J gene: TRBJ2-7; CDR3 length: 15; D gene: NA; clone size: NA; CDR3 DNA: TGTGCCACGACCGGCCGGCTTCCGGGAAGCTACGAGCAGTACTTC; CDR3 protein: CATTGRLPGSYEQYF
V gene: TRBV18; J gene: TRBJ2-4; CDR3 length: 16; D gene: NA; clone size: few; CDR3 DNA: TGTGCCAGCTCCCCTACCCTCCAGGGGGCCAAAAACATTCAGTACTTC; CDR3 protein: CASSPTLQGAKNIQYF
V gene: TRBV27; J gene: TRBJ2-5; CDR3 length: 13; D gene: NA; clone size: NA; CDR3 DNA: TGTGCCAGCAGTTTATATGCGGCTGAGACCCAGTACTTC; CDR3 protein: CASSLYAAETQYF
V gene: TRBV4-3; J gene: TRBJ2-5; CDR3 length: 17; D gene: TRBD2; clone size: NA; CDR3 DNA: TGCGCCAGCAGCCAAGAGTTACTAGCGGGTCGGGGGGTGCCCCAGTACTTC; CDR3 protein: CASSQELLAGRGVPQYF
V gene: TRBV15; J gene: TRBJ2-3; CDR3 length: 17; D gene: NA; clone size: NA; CDR3 DNA: TGTGCCACCAGCAGTAATCCGGGACATGGGGTTACAGATACGCAGTATTTT; CDR3 protein: CATSSNPGHGVTDTQYF
V gene: TRBV28; J gene: TRBJ2-3; CDR3 length: 14; D gene: NA; clone size: NA; CDR3 DNA: TGTGCCAGCAGCCTAGGGGGTATCACAGATACGCAGTATTTT; CDR3 protein: CASSLGGITDTQYF
V gene: TRBV7-9; J gene: TRBJ1-5; CDR3 length: 16; D gene: TRBD1; clone size: NA; CDR3 DNA: TGTGCCAGCAGCTTTCGTTACAGGGGCCCCAATCAGCCCCAGCATTTT; CDR3 protein: CASSFRYRGPNQPQHF
V gene: TRBV4-3; J gene: TRBJ2-7; CDR3 length: 15; D gene: NA; clone size: few; CDR3 DNA: TGCGCCAGCAGCCGAGCCCCCATAGAAGCCGACGAGCAGTACTTC; CDR3 protein: CASSRAPIEADEQYF
V gene: TRBV9; J gene: TRBJ2-1; CDR3 length: 15; D gene: NA; clone size: NA; CDR3 DNA: TGTGCCAGCAGCCCGGGGACTGGTCCCTACAATGAGCAGTTCTTC; CDR3 protein: CASSPGTGPYNEQFF
V gene: TRBV19; J gene: TRBJ2-2; CDR3 length: 17; D gene: TRBD2; clone size: few; CDR3 DNA: TGTGCCAGTATGGGTATCAACGGGAGGGCGGACACCGGGGAGCTGTTTTTT; CDR3 protein: CASMGINGRADTGELFF
V gene: TRBV6-6; J gene: TRBJ2-7; CDR3 length: 13; D gene: TRBD1; clone size: NA; CDR3 DNA: TGTGCCAGCATTCGACAGGGGGGCAACGAGCAGTACTTC; CDR3 protein: CASIRQGGNEQYF
V gene: TRBV2; J gene: TRBJ1-1; CDR3 length: 13; D gene: NA; clone size: few; CDR3 DNA: TGTGCCACCCGCCGGGACATATACACTGAAGCTTTCTTT; CDR3 protein: CATRRDIYTEAFF
V gene: TRBV2; J gene: TRBJ2-7; CDR3 length: 15; D gene: TRBD1; clone size: NA; CDR3 DNA: TGTGCCAGCAGTGGGGACAGGGGGAGCTCCTACGAGCAGTACTTC; CDR3 protein: CASSGDRGSSYEQYF
V gene: TRBV7-9; J gene: TRBJ2-7; CDR3 length: 16; D gene: TRBD2; clone size: NA; CDR3 DNA: TGTGCCAGCAGCTTGGGGGTAGCGGGAGGGCCCGACGAGCAGTACTTC; CDR3 protein: CASSLGVAGGPDEQYF
V gene: TRBV9; J gene: TRBJ2-7; CDR3 length: 14; D gene: NA; clone size: NA; CDR3 DNA: TGTGCCAGCAGCGTAGATAACTGGTCCTACGAGCAGTACTTC; CDR3 protein: CASSVDNWSYEQYF
V gene: TRBV2; J gene: TRBJ2-5; CDR3 length: 16; D gene: TRBD2; clone size: NA; CDR3 DNA: TGTGCCAGCAGTGAAGTAACCGGGCGGGAGCCCGAGACCCAGTACTTC; CDR3 protein: CASSEVTGREPETQYF